This T cell receptor beta chain was captured by sequencing in a study of blood T cell repertoires in COVID-19. Authors' data handling: For nucleated cells, counts were estimated from reference gene primer amplification. Clones were sequenced by immunoSEQ multiplex PCR, and TCRdb holds only the in-frame ones, with some missing. The D gene and trimming were derived from the DNA, and the V and J assignments and clone size from that table. This table has some 210,000 clones, around nine tenths appearing once. This CDR3 region has 15 residues. Germline assignment: CDR1 LNHDA and CDR2 SQIVND (reference sequence). V was cut by 4 bases and J by 1 base, with 12 bases left in between.

The receptor was isolated from a woman aged 40-49 years who had recovered from COVID-19. This chain connects TRBV19 to TRBJ2-3; the D gene is possibly TRBD1 (6 bases). The sequenced sample consisted of peripheral blood. The CDR3, as DNA: TGTGCCAGTAGTAACCCCCCAGGGGGCACAGATACGCAGTATTTT. It encodes CASSNPPGGTDTQYF.